Presented here are 10 T cell receptor beta chains from one specimen sequenced in a study of T cells in Graves' hyperthyroidism and ophthalmopathy. RNA transcripts gave rise to amplified TCR beta CDR3 regions. TCR CDR3 underwent first-round RT-PCR with the HTBI primer set. Each CDR3 protein gets one entry after TCRdb re-called the multiplex PCR reads with MiXCR. Of 550,000 to 700,000 distinct CDR3 sequences listed, 46% are singletons. The sequencing sample was made of peripheral blood or thyroid tissue (not recorded which). These receptors were taken from an adult woman with Graves' disease, either hyperthyroidism or ophthalmopathy (not recorded which).

This clonotype was observed a handful of times. The chain carries TRBV20-1 and TRBJ1-4, with 10 bases lining up with TRBD1. V lost 6 bases to trimming and J lost 8 bases; unmatched junction nucleotides: 6. The CDR3 length is 13 residues. The V gene's germline CDR1 is DFQATT and CDR2 SNEGSKA (reference sequence). CDR3 region: CSAGQGVGEKLFF. Written as DNA, the CDR3 is TGCAGTGCAGGACAGGGGGTGGGCGAAAAACTGTTTTTT.

V and J are TRBV28 and TRBJ1-2; 7 positions match TRBD1. V shed 11 bases and J 1 base; nucleotides not matched to a gene: 13. The CDR3 runs to 15 residues. Germline CDR1 reads MDHEN; CDR2 reads SYDVKM. The CDR3 loop is CASQERGQGNYGYTF. DNA for the CDR3: TGTGCCTCCCAGGAGAGGGGGCAGGGTAACTATGGCTACACCTTC.

This clonotype was counted many times. V is TRBV6-5 and J is TRBJ2-7; D is undetermined. This CDR3 contains 11 residues. Germline CDR1 and CDR2: MNHEY and SVGAGI. V lost 2 bases, J lost 5 bases, and 4 bases lay in between. The CDR3 reads CASSYSHEQYF. The DNA for the CDR3 is TGTGCCAGCAGTTACAGCCACGAGCAGTACTTC.

V and J are TRBV7-8 and TRBJ2-7; 7 bases fit TRBD2. CDR1 is SGHVS and CDR2 is FQNEAQ in the germline V gene. Losses at the gene ends were 0 bases for V and 2 bases for J; bases not matched to a gene: 7. This CDR3 comprises 16 residues. CDR3 in DNA: TGTGCCAGCAGCTTAGCGCGTCGCGGGAGAACCTACGAGCAGTACTTC. Amino acid sequence: CASSLARRGRTYEQYF.

The chain has TRBV5-6 and TRBJ1-2; a weak D match, TRBD1 (5 bases). Germline loops: CDR1 SGHDT, CDR2 YYEEEE. This CDR3 has 13 amino acids. Trimming took 4 bases from V and 4 from J, leaving 11 bases between them. The CDR3: CASSHGTVYGYTF. The DNA of the CDR3 is TGTGCCAGCAGCCACGGGACTGTCTATGGCTACACCTTC.

The CDR3 DNA follows: TGTGCCACCAACCCCGGGGAGCTGTTTTTT. Translating gives CATNPGELFF. The rearrangement uses TRBV15 and TRBJ2-2; D is uncertain. Germline V gene lookup returns CDR1 LNHNV and CDR2 YYDKDF (reference sequence). V was cut by 7 bases and J by 6 bases, with 3 bases left in between. The CDR3 is made up of 10 amino acids.

This clonotype was found many times. This chain uses TRBV12-3 or TRBV12-4 with TRBJ1-1; no firm D call. The germline V and J ends were trimmed by 2 bases and 13 bases, with 11 bases remaining between them. The CDR3 loop spans 11 amino acids. The CDR3 loop reads CASSLSESLFF. The CDR3 nucleotides read TGTGCCAGCAGTTTAAGCGAAAGTCTTTTCTTT.

With regard to this clonotype: The junction does not match germline at one end; this may be a read error. The gene calls are TRBV11-2 and TRBJ1-3; D is undetermined. Germline V gene sequence: CDR1 SGHAT, CDR2 FQNNGV. The CDR3 runs to 16 residues. The CDR3 protein is CTSSLTRGSSGNTIYF. The CDR3 nucleotides read TGTACCAGCAGCCTCACGCGCGGTAGCTCTGGAAACACCATATATTTT.

The genes are TRBV5-1 and TRBJ2-1, with 10 bases fitting TRBD2. V trimming: 1 base; J trimming: 7 bases; junction bases outside the gene matches: 2. CDR1 and CDR2 from the germline V gene are SGHRS and YFSETQ. The CDR3 contains 14 residues. The CDR3 nucleotides read TGCGCCAGCAGCTTGAGGACTAGCGGAAATGAGCAGTTCTTC. Its protein is CASSLRTSGNEQFF.

This clonotype was detected only a few times. The rearrangement joins TRBV2 to TRBJ2-7; 11 nucleotides align to TRBD2. Germline CDR1 SNHLY, CDR2 FYNNEI. Germline trimming cut 4 bases from V and 3 bases from J; bases unmatched to any gene: 2. The CDR3 sequence is 14 residues long. CDR3 loop: CASSVAGGVYEQYF. In DNA form, the CDR3 reads TGTGCCAGCAGTGTAGCGGGAGGGGTCTACGAGCAGTACTTC.